This T cell receptor (beta chain) is drawn from a study of blood T cells in healthy people across ages. General study findings and limits: Naive and antigen-experienced cells were not separated, limiting conclusive comparison. With naive T cell percentage, TCR beta diversity showed a strong correlation.

Next came a second PCR, run for about 6 to 11 cycles, which used a sample-barcoded 5' primer along with a J-beta primer mix. TCRdb used MiXCR to reprocess the 5' RACE reads, holding one entry per CDR3 protein. The sample shows about 680,000 distinct CDR3 sequences, about half of them seen only once. The CDR3 contains 15 residues. Germline values: CDR1 MNHEY, CDR2 SVGAGI. For this clonotype: What it binds is not known.

The sequenced material came from blood. This chain uses TRBV6-5 with TRBJ2-1, with TRBD2 identical over 10 bases. The end of the DNA aligns better with TRBJ2-7, so the J call may be wrong. The source is a woman between 55 and 75 years old in good health. CDR3 coding DNA: TGTGCCAGCAGCTCCAGCGGGAGGGCAGGTAATGAGCAGTACTTC. It translates to CASSSSGRAGNEQYF.